The text below deals with one T cell receptor beta chain. The entry originates in a study of blood T cell repertoires in COVID-19. Background on the study: There were acute and convalescent COVID-19 samples, and they came from the United States, Italy and Spain. Nucleic acid was either cDNA or gDNA, and it came from T cells, B-cell-depleted T cells, or PBMCs.

Germline lookup yields CDR1 SGHRS and CDR2 YFSETQ. This CDR3 is 14 amino acids long. J lost 7 bases, V lost 4 bases, and 9 bases had no gene match. For recovered donors of Cohort 3, there were two negative PCRs, clearance, or symptom resolution. Per the study methods: Reference gene primers were amplified, and this amplification served to estimate nucleated cell counts. Sequenced by immunoSEQ multiplex PCR; TCRdb stores in-frame clones only, minus some. The V and J calls and clone size were taken over from that table, and D and trimming were inferred from the DNA. The repertoire holds almost 200,000 clones, with 80% to 90% as singletons.

The chain uses TRBV5-1 and TRBJ2-5; 8 bases match TRBD1. Sequencing was done on a sample of PBMCs or T cells enriched from blood (not recorded which). This receptor was taken from a woman aged 18 to 35 who had recovered from COVID-19. The CDR3 DNA reads TGCGCCAGCAGCATAACAGGGGGTCGGACGACCCAGTACTTC. It is translated as CASSITGGRTTQYF.